The T cell receptor beta chain described here comes from a study of identical twins. This clonotype was seen more than once but under ten times. V shed 7 bases and J shed 3 bases, with 7 bases lying between them. Per germline, CDR1 DFQATT and CDR2 SNEGSKA (reference sequence). CDR3 length: 11 amino acids. MiXCR, run by TCRdb on the 5' RACE reads, gives a single entry per CDR3 protein. The sample yields about 810,000 distinct CDR3 sequences, more than 9% seen once. These data were likewise used in another study, on yellow fever vaccine responses in identical twins.

The rearrangement joins TRBV20-1 to TRBJ2-1, with D unclear. This receptor was taken from a woman between 18 and 30 years old in good health. Sequenced material: PBMCs. As DNA, the CDR3 is TGCAGTGTCACTCACTACAATGAGCAGTTCTTC. Translating it yields CSVTHYNEQFF.